The 14 T cell receptor beta chains listed next were all sequenced from one sample in a study of blood T cell repertoires in COVID-19. Using immunoSEQ multiplex PCR, the repertoire was profiled, and TCRdb retains in-frame clones only, with some absent. The table has under 400,000 clones, approximately 90% seen once; the top ten hold approximately 4.1%. The source material was peripheral blood. Receptors were obtained from an older woman with COVID-19, enrolled during active disease.

The V and J genes are TRBV2 and TRBJ1-2, with TRBD1 matching over 8 bases. The junction had 4 bases not matched to a gene; V was cut back by 6 bases and J by 7 bases. CDR3 length: 12 residues. Germline values: CDR1 SNHLY, CDR2 FYNNEI. CDR3 protein: CASSSGTGGYTF. For the CDR3, the DNA is TGTGCCAGCAGCTCCGGGACAGGTGGCTACACCTTC.

J is TRBJ1-2 and V is TRBV4-2; 9 bases are shared with TRBD1. Trimming cost V 4 bases and J 4 bases; bases outside gene matches: 13. Germline assignment: CDR1 LGHNA and CDR2 YNFKEQ. CDR3 length: 17 residues. The CDR3 loop is CASSPRTGAPFFYGYTF. CDR3 coding DNA: TGTGCCAGCAGCCCCCGGACAGGGGCCCCCTTTTTCTATGGCTACACCTTC.

This chain uses TRBV21-1 with TRBJ2-1; the D call TRBD1 from the table was never checked on the DNA. TRBV21-1 counts as a pseudogene. This CDR3 is built from 11 residues. The CDR3 sequence is CASRRGLQQFF. The DNA for the CDR3 is TGTGCCAGCAGGAGGGGGCTTCAGCAGTTCTTC.

This chain connects TRBV2 to TRBJ2-7, with 9 nucleotides matching TRBD1. V shed 6 bases and J 6 bases; nucleotides not matched to a gene: 12. The CDR3 extends over 15 amino acids. CDR1 and CDR2 from the germline V gene are SNHLY and FYNNEI. The CDR3 loop reads CASSSEGTGMREQYF. The CDR3 nucleotides are TGTGCCAGCAGCTCGGAGGGGACAGGGATGCGCGAGCAGTACTTC.

The chain links TRBV30 to TRBJ1-1, with D maybe TRBD1 (6 bases). The CDR3 has 16 amino acids. The V end was cut by 3 bases, the J end by 1 base, with 18 bases between. Looked up from germline, CDR1 is GTSNPN and CDR2 is SVGIG (reference sequence). CDR3 protein: CAWRELGGGPNTEAFF. CDR3 nucleotides: TGTGCCTGGAGGGAGCTTGGGGGCGGGCCGAACACTGAAGCTTTCTTT.

The V call is TRBV6-7, the J call TRBJ2-5, with a weak D call TRBD1 (6 bases). TRBV6-7 is given ORF status, its function remaining uncertain. V dropped 6 bases and J dropped 1 base, with 12 bases sitting between them. The CDR3 is 14 amino acids. The CDR3 sequence: CASRTQGIQETQYF. In DNA, the CDR3 is TGTGCCAGCAGGACACAGGGCATCCAAGAGACCCAGTACTTC.

The chain has TRBV30 and TRBJ1-4; D uncertain. V dropped 2 bases and J dropped 2 bases, with 9 bases sitting between them. Germline V gives CDR1 GTSNPN, CDR2 SVGIG (reference sequence). The CDR3 is 14 residues long. CDR3 sequence: CAWSPPGTNEKLFF. The DNA for the CDR3 is TGTGCCTGGAGTCCTCCGGGGACTAATGAAAAACTGTTTTTT.

CDR3 coding DNA: TGTGCCAGCAGCTTAGATCTACTAGCCGGCGAGCAGTACTTC. It is translated as CASSLDLLAGEQYF. The chain uses TRBV11-2 and TRBJ2-7; D may be TRBD2 (6 bases). CDR1 is SGHAT, CDR2 FQNNGV, per germline. V lost 0 bases, J lost 6 bases, and 12 bases lay in between. CDR3 size: 14 residues.

This chain joins TRBV7-9 and TRBJ1-5; 8 nucleotides match TRBD1. The CDR3 has 16 amino acids. Looked up from germline, CDR1 is SEHNR and CDR2 is FQNEAQ (reference sequence). The V gene end was trimmed by 5 bases and the J gene end by 4 bases; junction bases not matched to a gene: 10. The CDR3 DNA reads as TGTGCCAGCAGCCCCTCCAGGACAGGGTTAAATCAGCCCCAGCATTTT. Its protein product is CASSPSRTGLNQPQHF.

The rearrangement joins TRBV5-1 to TRBJ2-1; 10 nucleotides align to TRBD1. Germline-derived CDR1 and CDR2 are SGHRS and YFSETQ. V shed 4 bases and J 15 bases; nucleotides not matched to a gene: 16. This CDR3 contains 15 residues. The CDR3 sequence: CASSPETGGRTLRFF. In nucleotides, the CDR3 is TGCGCCAGCAGCCCCGAGACAGGGGGCAGGACGCTCCGGTTCTTC.

This clone showed up just once. This chain links TRBV19 with TRBJ1-2; D gene unclear. The CDR3 has 13 residues. V lost 1 base, J lost 7 bases, and 10 bases lay in between. Germline values: CDR1 LNHDA, CDR2 SQIVND (reference sequence). CDR3 in DNA: TGTGCCAGTAGTATAGCCCTAGGCTCTGGCTACACCTTC. Residues: CASSIALGSGYTF.

This chain links TRBV27 with TRBJ1-2; 7 bases line up with TRBD1. Germline CDR1 and CDR2: MNHEY and SMNVEV (reference sequence). This CDR3 has 14 residues. Losses at the gene ends were 6 bases for V and 8 bases for J; bases not matched to a gene: 12. Written as DNA, the CDR3 is TGTGCCAGCAGCTTGGGACAGTCGAAAGGAGGCTACACCTTC. This encodes CASSLGQSKGGYTF.

V usage is TRBV9 and J usage is TRBJ2-2; 10 bases map to TRBD2. The CDR3 runs 17 residues. J was trimmed by 8 bases and V by 0 bases; bases with no gene match: 10. Germline V gene sequence: CDR1 SGDLS, CDR2 YYNGEE. In DNA form, the CDR3 reads TGTGCCAGCAGCGTAGCTTTGAGCGGGGGGGCAAGAGGGGAGCTGTTTTTT. It specifies CASSVALSGGARGELFF.

The chain uses TRBV9 and TRBJ1-2; D perhaps matches TRBD1 (5 bases). This CDR3 is 16 amino acids long. Germline V CDR1 and CDR2: SGDLS, YYNGEE. V dropped 2 bases and J dropped 1 base, with 15 bases sitting between them. The CDR3: CASSVGGKRHNYGYTF. CDR3 nucleotide sequence: TGTGCCAGCAGCGTCGGGGGAAAACGACATAACTATGGCTACACCTTC.